This T cell receptor beta chain was recovered during a study of shared clonotypes between healthy human individuals. Deep-level assay runs were performed. This table comes from immunoSEQ multiplex PCR, and its TCRdb copy is limited to in-frame clones, with some not included. The sample gives over 950,000 clones, approximately 80% of which show up once; about 0.94% is in the top ten. This clone was recorded only once. Its matching antigen is unknown. With 7 bases removed from V and 3 bases from J, the gap between germline ends came to 16 bases. The CDR3 length is 14 residues. Germline V gene lookup returns CDR1 SGHTA and CDR2 FQGNSA. Study findings and constraints: Sequencing depth was predicted to influence how clonotypes are shared among donors. Non-shared clonotypes showed lower generation probabilities than clonotypes common to all four donors.

Participating donors were healthy, HIV-negative adults free of recent acute infections or vaccinations. The sequencing sample was made of memory CD4+ T cells from PBMCs. Noted subset: CD45RA-negative fraction. The TCR comes from a man aged 18 to 30 in good health. Some clones in this sample may be carry-over from other donors' samples. The V call is TRBV7-2, the J call TRBJ2-7; the D is unclear. The CDR3 DNA reads as TGTGCCAGCATCCCTAGTGACTCTAACTACGAGCAGTACTTC. Translation gives CASIPSDSNYEQYF.